The rows below give T cell receptor beta chains drawn from one sample of a study of T cells after somatic rescue of genetic block. Generated by immunoSEQ multiplex PCR, the TCRdb table keeps only in-frame clones and is missing some. This table holds about 88,000 clones, over 80% found once. Material: peripheral blood mononuclear cells (PBMCs). The receptors come from a woman younger than 35. The CDR3 runs from the conserved cysteine through the conserved F or W. D genes are given only for firm matches. Expanded clones are given a class, and other clones once, few, many or no size at all.

j_call | cdr3_length | d_call | v_call | clone_size | cdr3_aa | cdr3_nt
TRBJ2-2 | 13 | - | TRBV28 | - | CASSPGYGGELFF | TGTGCCAGCAGTCCCGGATACGGCGGGGAGCTGTTTTTT
TRBJ2-1 | 15 | - | TRBV28 | - | CASSLSGGVTNEQFF | TGTGCCAGCAGTTTATCCGGGGGTGTGACCAATGAGCAGTTCTTC
TRBJ2-1 | 15 | - | TRBV19 | - | CAIAPRSGTWNEQFF | TGTGCGATCGCCCCAAGGTCAGGGACCTGGAATGAGCAGTTCTTC
TRBJ2-1 | 14 | - | TRBV4-2 | - | CASSYWTANNEQFF | TGTGCCAGCAGCTATTGGACAGCGAACAATGAGCAGTTCTTC
TRBJ1-2 | 14 | TRBD1 | TRBV7-3 | medium-sized | CASSLTGTGTGYTF | TGTGCCAGCAGCTTAACCGGGACAGGGACTGGCTACACCTTC
TRBJ1-2 | 14 | - | TRBV9 | - | CASSPEGRGSGYTF | TGTGCCAGCAGCCCAGAGGGCAGGGGAAGCGGCTACACCTTC
TRBJ2-7 | 15 | TRBD1 | TRBV27 | - | CASSLSIGQGYEQYF | TGTGCCAGCAGTTTATCGATAGGACAGGGTTACGAGCAGTACTTC
TRBJ2-7 | 16 | TRBD1 | TRBV5-1 | - | CASSSLPGQGAYEQYF | TGCGCCAGCAGCTCTCTTCCGGGACAGGGGGCCTACGAGCAGTACTTC
TRBJ1-2 | 14 | - | TRBV7-8 | - | CASSLVFVRDGYTF | TGTGCCAGCAGCTTAGTCTTCGTCCGGGATGGCTACACCTTC
TRBJ1-1 | 14 | - | TRBV27 | - | CASSLGTLNTEAFF | TGTGCCAGCAGTTTAGGGACATTGAACACTGAAGCTTTCTTT
TRBJ2-1 | 15 | TRBD1 | TRBV6-4 | - | CASSETGDNYNEQFF | TGTGCCAGCAGTGAAACAGGGGACAACTACAATGAGCAGTTCTTC
TRBJ2-5 | 12 | - | TRBV27 | - | CASSLDRETQYF | TGTGCCAGCAGTTTGGATAGGGAGACCCAGTACTTC
TRBJ1-5 | 15 | - | TRBV10-2 | - | CASSKRQARDQPQHF | TGCGCCAGCAGTAAACGACAGGCGAGAGATCAGCCCCAGCATTTT
TRBJ2-2 | 13 | - | TRBV28 | - | CASSPTNTGELFF | TGTGCCAGCAGTCCGACGAACACCGGGGAGCTGTTTTTT
TRBJ2-1 | 17 | TRBD2 | TRBV7-3 | - | CASSSNTGLAGAGEQFF | TGTGCCAGCAGCTCCAACACCGGACTAGCGGGAGCTGGTGAGCAGTTCTTC
TRBJ2-7 | 13 | - | TRBV5-1 | - | CASMRDSRHEQYF | TGCGCCAGCATGCGGGACTCCCGACACGAGCAGTACTTC
TRBJ2-3 | 12 | - | TRBV7-2 | - | CASSPSTDTQYF | TGTGCCAGCAGCCCTAGCACAGATACGCAGTATTTT
TRBJ2-7 | 14 | - | TRBV5-5 | - | CASSLRSVTEEQYF | TGTGCCAGCAGCTTGCGCTCGGTGACTGAAGAGCAGTACTTC
TRBJ1-2 | 13 | - | TRBV2 | - | CASSEDLNYGYTF | TGTGCCAGCAGTGAAGACCTTAACTATGGCTACACCTTC
TRBJ2-7 | 15 | - | TRBV9 | - | CASSSGGDGAYEQYF | TGTGCCAGCAGCTCGGGCGGGGACGGCGCCTACGAGCAGTACTTC
TRBJ2-3 | 12 | - | TRBV6-5 | - | CASGLLGDTQYF | TGTGCCAGCGGACTCCTGGGAGATACGCAGTATTTT
TRBJ1-3 | 14 | - | TRBV11-2 | - | CASSFPTSGNTIYF | TGTGCCAGCAGCTTCCCCACCTCTGGAAACACCATATATTTT